These 28 T cell receptor beta chains originate from one sample sequenced in a study of T-cell memory formation after mild COVID-19. Via MiXCR, TCRdb re-called the 5' RACE reads, giving one row per CDR3 protein. The sample consists of about 290,000 distinct CDR3 sequences, 15% to 20% of them appearing once. Sequences were obtained from PBMCs or a T cell subset sorted from them (not recorded which). These receptors came from a man aged 18-30 years who had mild COVID-19 (a few samples of this study predate the infection). Cell type and time point are not known.

This clonotype was seen a few times. The chain carries TRBV5-1 and TRBJ2-2; D unclear. V gave up 0 bases and J gave up 4 bases, with 13 bases separating them. This CDR3 contains 16 residues. Germline V gives CDR1 SGHRS, CDR2 YFSETQ. Here the CDR3 reads CASSLAAGLLTGELFF. The CDR3, as DNA: TGCGCCAGCAGCTTGGCGGCAGGTCTACTCACCGGGGAGCTGTTTTTT.

The chain has TRBV6-6 and TRBJ1-2; 8 bases map to TRBD1. There are 13 residues in the CDR3. V lost 5 bases, J lost 6 bases, and 5 bases stayed unmatched. CDR1 is MNHNY and CDR2 is SVGAGI in the germline V gene (reference sequence). CDR3 residues: CASSPGQVHGYTF. The CDR3 coding sequence is TGTGCCAGCAGTCCGGGACAGGTTCATGGCTACACCTTC.

This clonotype has a handful of counts. A clone one base away is much larger, so this may be a read error. The chain recombines TRBV7-2 with TRBJ2-3; perhaps D is TRBD1 or TRBD2 (5 bases each). Per germline, CDR1 SGHTA and CDR2 FQGNSA. The V gene lost 1 base and the J gene lost 1 base, with 6 bases spanning the gap. CDR3 length: 14 amino acids. Here the CDR3 reads CASSLGDGTDTQYF. DNA of the CDR3: TGTGCCAGCAGCTTAGGGGACGGCACAGATACGCAGTATTTT. The whole variable domain, filled in from reference TRBV7-2 and TRBJ2-3, reads GAGVSQSPSNKVTEKGKDVELRCDPISGHTALYWYRQSLGQGLEFLIYFQGNSAPDKSGLPSDRFSAERTGGSVSTLTIQRTQQEDSAVYLCASSLGDGTDTQYFGPGTRLTVL.

The V and J genes are TRBV6-5 and TRBJ1-2; perhaps TRBD1 as D (6 bases). Germline V CDR1 and CDR2: MNHEY, SVGAGI. This CDR3 is 14 amino acids long. V lost 1 base, J lost 7 bases, and 13 bases lay in between. As DNA, the CDR3 is TGTGCCAGCAGTTACTTAGGGGGGGAGGGTGGCTACACCTTC. Its translation: CASSYLGGEGGYTF.

This clonotype was found a few times. The genes are TRBV12-3 or TRBV12-4 and TRBJ1-1; D is unclear. V was clipped by 6 bases and J by 1 base, with 6 bases between them. This CDR3 is built from 12 residues. The CDR3 is CASRDQNTEAFF. The CDR3 region has the DNA TGTGCCAGCAGGGACCAGAACACTGAAGCTTTCTTT.

This chain uses TRBV3-1 with TRBJ1-1, with 7 bases that match TRBD1. This CDR3 has 16 residues. V shed 1 base, J shed 1 base, and the junction held 6 bases outside the gene matches. Per the germline V gene, CDR1 is LGHDT and CDR2 is YNNKEL (reference sequence). The CDR3 bases are TGTGCCAGCAGCCAAGTCCACAGGGGACGGAACACTGAAGCTTTCTTT. It is translated as CASSQVHRGRNTEAFF.

Only a few counts were recorded for this clonotype. The rearrangement uses TRBV5-1 and TRBJ1-1; 9 bases are shared with TRBD1. Germline V gene sequence: CDR1 SGHRS, CDR2 YFSETQ. After removal of 3 bases from V and 4 bases from J, the junction contained 7 bases not matched to a gene. The CDR3 loop spans 15 amino acids. CDR3 residues: CASSWGQGGGTEAFF. In DNA, the CDR3 is TGCGCCAGCAGCTGGGGACAGGGAGGCGGCACTGAAGCTTTCTTT.

This clonotype was seen more than once but under ten times. The CDR3 loop reads CASSSTQGHYGYTF. DNA of the CDR3: TGTGCCAGCAGTTCTACGCAGGGACACTATGGCTACACCTTC. The rearrangement links TRBV6-2 or TRBV6-3 to TRBJ1-2, with D possibly being TRBD1 (5 bases). This CDR3 has 14 amino acids. Trimming took off 4 bases at V and 3 bases at J, with 12 bases between the two ends. The V gene's germline CDR1 is MNHEY and CDR2 SVGEGT.

The rearrangement joins TRBV4-3 to TRBJ2-7; D is tentatively TRBD1 or TRBD2 (6 bases each). Germline-derived CDR1 and CDR2 are LGHNA and YSLEER. V was cut by 0 bases and J by 1 base, with 19 bases left in between. CDR3 length: 18 amino acids. Written as DNA, the CDR3 is TGCGCCAGCAGCCAAGATCGGGGAAGAGGGGGGCTATCCTACGAGCAGTACTTC. This translates into CASSQDRGRGGLSYEQYF.

The rearrangement links TRBV10-3 to TRBJ2-3, with a possible D match to TRBD2 (5 bases). Germline V gene data show CDR1 as ENHRY and CDR2 as SYGVKD. The CDR3 length is 19 residues. V was pared by 8 bases and J by 0 bases, with 27 bases between. The CDR3 coding sequence is TGTGCCATCTCCCCACCCCCTAGGTCCGCGGGCTTTAGCACAGATACGCAGTATTTT. This sequence encodes CAISPPPRSAGFSTDTQYF.

The chain employs TRBV2 and TRBJ2-1; D unclear. Germline V gene sequence: CDR1 SNHLY, CDR2 FYNNEI. The germline V and J ends were trimmed by 6 bases and 4 bases, with 7 bases remaining between them. The CDR3 loop spans 12 amino acids. Here the CDR3 reads CASRNTYNEQFF. Here the CDR3 DNA reads TGTGCCAGCAGGAACACTTACAATGAGCAGTTCTTC.

This clonotype was seen only a few times. The chain has TRBV13 and TRBJ2-7; D ambiguous. Germline lookup yields CDR1 PRHDT and CDR2 FYEKMQ (reference sequence). The CDR3 loop spans 13 amino acids. Trimming took 5 bases from V and 3 from J, leaving 11 bases between them. The CDR3 sequence is CASSPLRVYEQYF. CDR3 in DNA: TGTGCCAGCAGCCCCCTCCGGGTCTACGAGCAGTACTTC.

This clonotype was detected only a few times. The chain couples TRBV6-6 to TRBJ1-2, with D hard to call. V lost 8 bases, J lost 8 bases, and 15 bases lay in between. There are 12 residues in the CDR3. Germline CDR1 and CDR2: MNHNY and SVGAGI (reference sequence). The CDR3 region is CASSKTSRGYTF. CDR3 bases: TGTGCCAGCTCCAAGACCTCGCGGGGCTACACCTTC.

This clonotype was observed a few times. The chain employs TRBV10-1 and TRBJ2-5; 8 nucleotides match TRBD2. V was clipped by 2 bases and J by 2 bases; unmatched bases: 4. Germline CDR1 reads WNHNN; CDR2 reads SYGVQD (reference sequence). The CDR3 contains 15 residues. DNA for the CDR3: TGCGCCAGCAGTGAGGCGGCTAGCGGGCAAGAGACCCAGTACTTC. Translating it yields CASSEAASGQETQYF.

This chain joins TRBV6-2 or TRBV6-3 and TRBJ2-7; 11 positions agree with TRBD2. Germline V gene data show CDR1 as MNHEY and CDR2 as SVGEGT. Trimming removed 7 bases from V and 4 bases from J; junction bases left unmatched: 12. The CDR3 spans 16 residues. CDR3 nucleotides: TGTGCCAGCAACGACCGGGGGACTAGCGGTGCATACGAGCAGTACTTC. Translating it yields CASNDRGTSGAYEQYF.

The chain combines TRBV27 with TRBJ1-1; the D is unclear. Germline V gene lookup returns CDR1 MNHEY and CDR2 SMNVEV (reference sequence). The CDR3 loop spans 12 amino acids. V was trimmed by 5 bases and J by 5 bases, leaving 9 bases between them. The CDR3 here is CASSVLGTEAFF. Here the CDR3 DNA reads TGTGCCAGCAGTGTACTGGGAACTGAAGCTTTCTTT.

As DNA, the CDR3 is TGTGCCAGCAGCTTCCGACGGACTAGCACAGATACGCAGTATTTT. This codes for CASSFRRTSTDTQYF. The chain has TRBV7-2 and TRBJ2-3; a possible D gene is TRBD2 (5 bases). V dropped 3 bases and J dropped 0 bases, with 10 bases sitting between them. Germline CDR1 is SGHTA and CDR2 is FQGNSA. The CDR3 is 15 residues long.

This clonotype showed up many times. The genes are TRBV5-1 and TRBJ1-4, with TRBD1 matching 7 bases. J was trimmed by 8 bases and V by 3 bases; bases with no gene match: 7. The germline V gene has CDR1 SGHRS and CDR2 YFSETQ. CDR3 size: 14 residues. The DNA for the CDR3 is TGCGCCAGCAGCTCCAGGGGGGGTGGAGAAAAACTGTTTTTT. It translates to CASSSRGGGEKLFF.

The chain has TRBV2 and TRBJ2-1, with TRBD1 matching over 8 bases. There are 14 residues in the CDR3. With 3 bases clipped from V and 2 bases from J, the junction kept 0 bases outside the gene matches. Germline V gene data show CDR1 as SNHLY and CDR2 as FYNNEI. The CDR3 nucleotides are TGTGCCAGCAGTGAGGACAGGGCCTACAATGAGCAGTTCTTC. As protein: CASSEDRAYNEQFF.

In its sample, this clonotype was seen a few times. The chain couples TRBV4-2 to TRBJ2-5; D is unclear. Germline V gene lookup returns CDR1 LGHNA and CDR2 YNFKEQ. The CDR3 contains 13 residues. Trimming removed 1 base at V and 5 bases at J, with 8 bases between. The CDR3, as DNA: TGTGCCAGCAGCCAAGGGGCCGGGGAGACCCAGTACTTC. This translates into CASSQGAGETQYF.

In its sample, this clonotype was seen many times. The chain uses TRBV15 and TRBJ2-3, with no clear D. Germline CDR1 reads LNHNV; CDR2 reads YYDKDF (reference sequence). The CDR3 runs 13 residues. V lost 11 bases, J lost 1 base, and 13 bases lay in between. The CDR3 is CALRASGTDTQYF. The CDR3 DNA sequence: TGTGCCCTAAGGGCTAGTGGCACAGATACGCAGTATTTT.

This clonotype was counted a few times. This chain uses TRBV28 with TRBJ1-2; TRBD1 matches 10 bases. After removal of 10 bases from V and 8 bases from J, the junction contained 10 bases not matched to a gene. CDR1 and CDR2 from the germline V gene are MDHEN and SYDVKM. This CDR3 has 13 residues. CDR3: CAIRAGTGDGYTF. The CDR3 region has the DNA TGTGCCATCCGCGCCGGGACAGGGGACGGCTACACCTTC.

The chain links TRBV5-1 to TRBJ1-1; D is possibly TRBD1 (5 bases). V shed 4 bases and J shed 2 bases, with 15 bases lying between them. Germline V lookup: CDR1 SGHRS, CDR2 YFSETQ. CDR3 length: 15 amino acids. CDR3 amino acids: CASSQAGPINTEAFF. For the CDR3, the DNA is TGCGCCAGCAGCCAAGCGGGACCCATCAACACTGAAGCTTTCTTT.

Comment on this clonotype: A much more abundant neighbour one base away suggests this may be a read error. V and J are TRBV5-6 and TRBJ2-5; D call uncertain. Per germline, CDR1 SGHDT and CDR2 YYEEEE. The CDR3 is 14 residues long. This chain's CDR3 is CASSSGPFQETKYF. In DNA form, the CDR3 reads TGTGCCAGCAGCTCCGGACCCTTCCAAGAGACCAAGTACTTC.

This clonotype turned up a few times. This chain joins TRBV11-2 and TRBJ1-1; D perhaps matches TRBD1 (6 bases). This CDR3 is built from 15 residues. Germline V gene lookup returns CDR1 SGHAT and CDR2 FQNNGV. The V end was cut by 5 bases, the J end by 2 bases, with 15 bases between. The chain's CDR3 is CASSNPGVDNTEAFF. The CDR3 nucleotides read TGTGCCAGCAGCAACCCAGGGGTTGACAACACTGAAGCTTTCTTT.

This chain uses TRBV7-2 with TRBJ1-5, with D hard to call. The CDR3 length is 15 residues. Germline V gene data show CDR1 as SGHTA and CDR2 as FQGNSA. Trimming shortened V by 4 bases and J by 7 bases, and 17 bases separated the two germline ends. The CDR3 DNA sequence: TGTGCCAGCAGCTCAACGGCGCCGGACCCGCAGCCCCAGCATTTT. Translation: CASSSTAPDPQPQHF.

At least ten counts were recorded for this clonotype. The chain carries TRBV7-2 and TRBJ1-1; a weak D match, TRBD1 (5 bases). V lost 4 bases and J lost 4, with 19 bases in between. The CDR3 covers 16 residues. CDR1 is SGHTA, CDR2 FQGNSA, per germline. CDR3 in DNA: TGTGCCAGCAGCTATGACGGACGGGGGAGCGGCACTGAAGCTTTCTTT. Its protein is CASSYDGRGSGTEAFF.

This clonotype was observed many times. This sequence joins TRBV12-3 or TRBV12-4 and TRBJ1-5; D remains unclear. The ends were cut back, 3 bases at V and 1 base at J, with 4 bases in the middle. The CDR3 is 13 amino acids. In DNA form, the CDR3 reads TGTGCCAGCAGTTTTGTCAGCAATCAGCCCCAGCATTTT. Its translation is CASSFVSNQPQHF.